What follows is one T cell receptor (beta chain) and its context. Measured with immunoSEQ multiplex PCR; TCRdb has only the in-frame clones, and not every one. The table lists more than 45,000 clones, around nine tenths of them singletons. This specimen belongs to a study of graft-versus-host responses after intestinal transplantation. The length of the CDR3 is 15 residues. Germline V gene lookup returns CDR1 LNHNV and CDR2 YYDKDF (reference sequence). Trimming pared 0 bases from V and 3 bases from J, leaving 10 bases between. This chain uses TRBV15 with TRBJ2-3; TRBD2 might be the D (6 bases). Material: PBMCs, obtained about 120 days after intestinal transplantation. The source of this sequence is a human patient who received an intestinal transplant, so some T cells may come from the graft donor. CDR3 amino acids: CATSRDGGGTDTQYF. The CDR3 coding sequence is TGTGCCACCAGCAGAGATGGTGGGGGGACAGATACGCAGTATTTT.